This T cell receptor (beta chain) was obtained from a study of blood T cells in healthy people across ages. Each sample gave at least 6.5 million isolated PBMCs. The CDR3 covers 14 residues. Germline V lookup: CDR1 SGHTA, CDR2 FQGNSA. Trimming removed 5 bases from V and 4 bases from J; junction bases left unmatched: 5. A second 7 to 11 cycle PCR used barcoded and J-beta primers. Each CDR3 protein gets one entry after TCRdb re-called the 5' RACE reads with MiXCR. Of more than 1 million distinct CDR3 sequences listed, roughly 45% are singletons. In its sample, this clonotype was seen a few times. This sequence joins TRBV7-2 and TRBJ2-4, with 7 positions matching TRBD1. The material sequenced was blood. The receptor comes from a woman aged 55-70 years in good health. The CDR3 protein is CASSQSGGKNIQYF. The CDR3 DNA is TGTGCCAGCAGCCAATCAGGGGGAAAAAACATTCAGTACTTC.